The 16 T cell receptor beta chains listed next were all sequenced from one sample in a study of blood T cells in healthy people across ages. Next came a second PCR, run for roughly 6 to 11 cycles, which used a sample-barcoded 5' primer along with a J-beta primer mix. TCRdb re-analysed the 5' RACE reads in MiXCR, keeping a single row per CDR3 protein. The table lists about 930,000 distinct CDR3 sequences, just under 30% of them singletons. These same data were also listed under a study on T cells of mothers and their children.

The sequencing sample was made of blood. These receptors came from a woman aged 35 to 49 in good health.

The V call is TRBV27, the J call TRBJ2-4, with 8 nucleotides matching TRBD1. The end of the DNA is better explained by TRBJ2-7, so the J call may be wrong. Germline CDR1 and CDR2: MNHEY and SMNVEV (reference sequence). The CDR3 loop spans 17 amino acids. The CDR3 spells CASSLSAPTGGSGEQYF. As DNA, the CDR3 is TGTGCCAGCAGTTTATCGGCACCAACAGGGGGAAGCGGCGAGCAGTACTTC.

In this sample, this clonotype turned up many times. The V and J genes are TRBV27 and TRBJ2-3; D perhaps matches TRBD1 (5 bases). V gave up 1 base and J gave up 1 base, with 12 bases separating them. The V gene's germline CDR1 is MNHEY and CDR2 SMNVEV (reference sequence). The CDR3 length is 16 residues. The CDR3 reads CASSLFPGYGTDTQYF. In nucleotides, the CDR3 is TGTGCCAGCAGTTTATTTCCAGGGTACGGCACAGATACGCAGTATTTT.

This clonotype was detected ten times or more. This chain joins TRBV28 and TRBJ2-7; no firm D call. CDR3 length: 14 residues. Germline CDR1 and CDR2: MDHEN and SYDVKM. V shed 5 bases and J shed 2 bases, with 13 bases lying between them. CDR3 amino acids: CASSGEPNPYEQYF. In nucleotides, the CDR3 is TGTGCCAGCAGTGGCGAGCCCAATCCCTACGAGCAGTACTTC. The whole variable domain, remainder taken from reference TRBV28 and TRBJ2-7, is DVKVTQSSRYLVKRTGEKVFLECVQDMDHENMFWYRQDPGLGLRLIYFSYDVKMKEKGDIPEGYSVSREKKERFSLILESASTNQTSMYLCASSGEPNPYEQYFGPGTRLTVT.

The chain employs TRBV13 and TRBJ2-5, with TRBD1 matching over 10 bases. The J call may be wrong; the DNA end is better matched by TRBJ2-7. Per the germline V gene, CDR1 is PRHDT and CDR2 is FYEKMQ (reference sequence). The CDR3 loop spans 16 amino acids. The DNA for the CDR3 is TGTGCCAGCAGATCGGACAGGGGGGGATCCAAGGGCGAGCAGTACTTC. Translating it yields CASRSDRGGSKGEQYF.

The chain links TRBV18 to TRBJ1-1, with D tentatively TRBD1 (6 bases). Germline loops: CDR1 KGHSH, CDR2 LQKENI. The CDR3 loop spans 14 amino acids. V dropped 3 bases and J dropped 5 bases, with 13 bases sitting between them. CDR3 region: CASSPGGTTTEAFF. The DNA of the CDR3 is TGTGCCAGCTCACCGGGGGGCACAACGACTGAAGCTTTCTTT.

This clonotype was recorded a few times. The CDR3, as DNA: TGTGCCAGCAGCTTGTCGTTGCGGGAGCAGTATTTT. This translates into CASSLSLREQYF. The chain joins TRBV7-2 to TRBJ2-3, with D possibly being TRBD2 (6 bases). The length of the CDR3 is 12 residues. V was trimmed by 3 bases and J by 11 bases, leaving 12 bases between them. Looked up from germline, CDR1 is SGHTA and CDR2 is FQGNSA.

The rearrangement links TRBV29-1 to TRBJ2-2, with 7 bases lining up with TRBD1. The CDR3 consists of 14 residues. Germline CDR1 and CDR2: SQVTM and ANQGSEA. Trimming took 1 base from V and 4 from J; bases not matched to a gene: 3. The CDR3 nucleotides are TGCAGCGTTGAAGGGGACAGAAGCACCGGGGAGCTGTTTTTT. As protein: CSVEGDRSTGELFF.

This chain links TRBV5-8 with TRBJ1-1, with D possibly matching TRBD1 (6 bases). The CDR3 has 15 residues. The germline V and J ends were trimmed by 0 bases and 0 bases, with 9 bases remaining between them. Per the germline V gene, CDR1 is SGHTS and CDR2 is YDEGEE. The CDR3 region is CASSLESGVNTEAFF. The CDR3 DNA reads TGTGCCAGCAGCTTGGAGTCAGGGGTGAACACTGAAGCTTTCTTT.

This chain connects TRBV6-2 or TRBV6-3 to TRBJ2-1, with 8 bases that match TRBD1. V shed 2 bases, J shed 7 bases, and the junction held 1 base outside the gene matches. The CDR3 consists of 13 residues. Germline V lookup: CDR1 MNHEY, CDR2 SVGEGT. The CDR3 loop reads CASSYQGANEQFF. The CDR3 DNA follows: TGTGCCAGCAGTTACCAGGGGGCAAATGAGCAGTTCTTC.

The rearrangement uses TRBV30 and TRBJ2-7, with a weak D call TRBD2 (6 bases). This CDR3 is built from 14 residues. Germline CDR1 and CDR2: GTSNPN and SVGIG (reference sequence). The germline V and J ends were trimmed by 0 bases and 7 bases, with 16 bases remaining between them. The CDR3 loop reads CAWSVTGVGNEQYF. The DNA for the CDR3 is TGTGCCTGGAGTGTAACGGGGGTTGGGAATGAGCAGTACTTC.

As DNA, the CDR3 is TGCAGTGCTGATACAGGGGTGGCGGTGCAGTACTTC. This encodes CSADTGVAVQYF. The rearrangement links TRBV20-1 to TRBJ2-4; 7 bases are a match to TRBD1. The trim removed 5 bases at V and 13 bases at J, leaving 11 bases unmatched. The CDR3 spans 12 residues. The germline CDR1 and CDR2 sequences are DFQATT and SNEGSKA (reference sequence).

This clonotype came up many times. V gene TRBV5-6 combines with J gene TRBJ2-7; weak D call: TRBD1 (6 bases). The CDR3 has 14 residues. From germline, CDR1 is SGHDT and CDR2 YYEEEE. V lost 7 bases and J lost 2, with 16 bases in between. The CDR3 bases are TGTGCCAGCCTCATAGGGGGTAATACCTACGAGCAGTACTTC. Translated: CASLIGGNTYEQYF. Filled out from reference TRBV5-6 and TRBJ2-7, the complete variable domain reads DAGVTQSPTHLIKTRGQQVTLRCSPKSGHDTVSWYQQALGQGPQFIFQYYEEEERQRGNFPDRFSGHQFPNYSSELNVNALLLGDSALYLCASLIGGNTYEQYFGPGTRLTVT.

The CDR3 bases are TGTGCCAGCAGCTTAGTGCAGGAGGGTCTCTACGAGCAGTACTTC. Amino acid sequence: CASSLVQEGLYEQYF. This chain links TRBV7-9 with TRBJ2-4, with D possibly being TRBD2 (6 bases). The J call is in doubt because the DNA end fits TRBJ2-7 better. CDR1 SEHNR and CDR2 FQNEAQ come from the germline V gene (reference sequence). This CDR3 contains 15 residues.

This clonotype has at least ten counts. The J gene is TRBJ1-2, the V gene TRBV12-3 or TRBV12-4; D is unresolved. V lost 5 bases and J 2 bases, leaving 9 bases between the germline ends. The CDR3 is made up of 13 amino acids. The CDR3 spells CASSPHLNYGYTF. As DNA, the CDR3 is TGTGCCAGCAGTCCCCACTTGAACTATGGCTACACCTTC.

This clonotype came up many times. V and J are TRBV28 and TRBJ2-6; TRBD2 matches at 7 bases. V gave up 2 bases and J gave up 3 bases; unmatched junction bases: 19. From germline, CDR1 is MDHEN and CDR2 SYDVKM. The CDR3 totals 21 residues. The CDR3 sequence is CASSLTKVGGARRLGANVLTF. The CDR3 bases are TGTGCCAGCAGTTTAACGAAGGTGGGAGGGGCTCGGCGTCTTGGGGCCAACGTCCTGACTTTC.

This chain links TRBV12-3 or TRBV12-4 with TRBJ1-1, with a weak D call TRBD1 (5 bases). V lost 7 bases and J lost 4, with 19 bases in between. The CDR3 has 15 residues. The CDR3 DNA reads TGTGCCAGCATCCCGGGGGGAGCAGGGAGCACTGAAGCTTTCTTT. It yields the protein CASIPGGAGSTEAFF.